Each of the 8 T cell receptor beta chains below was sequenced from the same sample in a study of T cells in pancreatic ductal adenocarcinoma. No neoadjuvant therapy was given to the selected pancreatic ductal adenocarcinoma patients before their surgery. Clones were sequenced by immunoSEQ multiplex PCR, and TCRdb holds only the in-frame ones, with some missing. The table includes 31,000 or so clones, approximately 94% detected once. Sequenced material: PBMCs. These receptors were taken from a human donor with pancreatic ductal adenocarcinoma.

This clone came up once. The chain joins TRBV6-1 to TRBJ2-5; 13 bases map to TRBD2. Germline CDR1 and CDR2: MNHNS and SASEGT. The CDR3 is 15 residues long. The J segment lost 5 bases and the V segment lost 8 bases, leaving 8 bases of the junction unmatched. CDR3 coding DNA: TGTGCCAGCCGCCCGCAACTAGCGGGAGGGGAGACCCAGTACTTC. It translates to CASRPQLAGGETQYF.

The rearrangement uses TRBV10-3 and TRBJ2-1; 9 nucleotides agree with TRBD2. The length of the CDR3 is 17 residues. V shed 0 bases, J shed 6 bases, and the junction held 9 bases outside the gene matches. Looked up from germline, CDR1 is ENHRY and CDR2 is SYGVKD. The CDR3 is CAISESSGRLSGNEQFF. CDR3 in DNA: TGTGCCATCAGTGAGTCAAGCGGGAGGTTGAGTGGCAATGAGCAGTTCTTC.

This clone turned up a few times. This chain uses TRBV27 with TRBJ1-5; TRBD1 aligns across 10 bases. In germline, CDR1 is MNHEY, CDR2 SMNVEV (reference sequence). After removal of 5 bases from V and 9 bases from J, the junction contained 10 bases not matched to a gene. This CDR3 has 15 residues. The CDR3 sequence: CASSVGTGDSWPQHF. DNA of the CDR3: TGTGCCAGCAGTGTCGGGACAGGGGATTCCTGGCCCCAGCATTTT.

The CDR3, as DNA: TGTGCCAGCAGCCCTCCGGGACAGACTGCCGAAAAACTGTTTTTT. The encoded protein is CASSPPGQTAEKLFF. The V and J genes are TRBV5-6 and TRBJ1-4, with 7 bases lining up with TRBD1. Germline trimming cut 4 bases from V and 8 bases from J; bases unmatched to any gene: 11. Germline-derived CDR1 and CDR2 are SGHDT and YYEEEE. This CDR3 is 15 amino acids long.

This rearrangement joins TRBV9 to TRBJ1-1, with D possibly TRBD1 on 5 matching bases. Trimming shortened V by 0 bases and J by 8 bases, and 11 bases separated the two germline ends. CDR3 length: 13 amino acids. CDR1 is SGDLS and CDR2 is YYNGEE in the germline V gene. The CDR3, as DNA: TGTGCCAGCAGCGTAGGTCCAGGGAAAGAAGCTTTCTTT. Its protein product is CASSVGPGKEAFF.

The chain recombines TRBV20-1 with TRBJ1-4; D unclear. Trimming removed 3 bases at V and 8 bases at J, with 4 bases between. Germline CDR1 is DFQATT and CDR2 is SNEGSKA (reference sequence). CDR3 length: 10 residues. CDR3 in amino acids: CSASAEKLFF. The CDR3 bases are TGCAGTGCTAGCGCCGAAAAACTGTTTTTT.

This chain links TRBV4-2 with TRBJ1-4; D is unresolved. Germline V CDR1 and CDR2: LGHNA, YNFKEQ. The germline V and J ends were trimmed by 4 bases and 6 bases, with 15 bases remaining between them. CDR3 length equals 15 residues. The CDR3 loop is CASSLSGQVDEKLFF. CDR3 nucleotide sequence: TGTGCCAGCAGCCTCAGCGGCCAGGTTGATGAAAAACTGTTTTTT.

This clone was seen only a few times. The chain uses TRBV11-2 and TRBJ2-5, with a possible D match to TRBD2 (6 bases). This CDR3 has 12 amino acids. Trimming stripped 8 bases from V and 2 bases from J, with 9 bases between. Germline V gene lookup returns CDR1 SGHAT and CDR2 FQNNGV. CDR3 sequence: CASRDSQETQYF. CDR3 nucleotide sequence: TGTGCCAGCCGGGACTCACAAGAGACCCAGTACTTC.